Reported below is one T cell receptor (beta chain). This sample is drawn from a study of T-cell memory formation after mild COVID-19. With 2 bases removed from V and 4 bases from J, the gap between germline ends came to 12 bases. The germline V gene has CDR1 MNHEY and CDR2 SVGAGI. This CDR3 has 15 residues. A single record per CDR3 protein comes from TCRdb applying MiXCR to the 5' RACE reads. The table has about 270,000 distinct CDR3 sequences, around 16% seen once; the top ten hold roughly 24%. What was sequenced was PBMCs or a T cell subset sorted from them (not recorded which). The rearrangement uses TRBV6-5 and TRBJ2-1; D may be TRBD1 (6 bases). This receptor was obtained from a young man who had mild COVID-19 (a few samples of this study predate the infection). Cell type and time point are not known. CDR3 coding DNA: TGTGCCAGCAGTTACCTGTGGACAGCTTACAATGAGCAGTTCTTC. As protein: CASSYLWTAYNEQFF.